The 5 T cell receptor beta chains reported below all come from one sample, sequenced in a study of blood T cell repertoires in COVID-19. TCRdb's copy holds only in-frame clones and misses some; the assay was immunoSEQ multiplex PCR. The data hold hundreds of thousands of clones, with 90% observed a single time. Sequenced material: PBMCs or T cells enriched from blood (not recorded which). The receptors were gathered from a man in his 60s who had recovered from COVID-19.

The V and J genes are TRBV3-1 (or the pseudogene TRBV3-2) and TRBJ1-6; D not resolved. Trimming cost V 4 bases and J 0 bases, with 10 bases left between them. The germline CDR1 and CDR2 sequences are LGHDT and YNNKEL (reference sequence). The CDR3 spans 16 residues. The CDR3 here is CASSRREASYNSPLHF. CDR3 DNA sequence: TGTGCCAGCAGCCGGCGGGAGGCCTCCTATAATTCACCCCTCCACTTT.

V and J are TRBV5-4 and TRBJ1-2, with TRBD1 as a possible D gene (5 bases). CDR1 is SGHNT and CDR2 is YYREEE in the germline V gene (reference sequence). The CDR3 loop spans 13 amino acids. Trimming shortened V by 3 bases and J by 6 bases, and 12 bases separated the two germline ends. CDR3 amino acids: CASSSQGVDGYTF. CDR3 sequence (DNA): TGTGCCAGCAGCTCGCAGGGCGTAGATGGCTACACCTTC.

This chain connects TRBV13 to TRBJ1-5, with TRBD1 matching 7 bases. The CDR3 is 14 residues long. Germline V gives CDR1 PRHDT, CDR2 FYEKMQ (reference sequence). V shed 0 bases, J shed 6 bases, and the junction held 2 bases outside the gene matches. CDR3 region: CASSLGQGPQPQHF. As DNA, the CDR3 is TGTGCCAGCAGCTTAGGACAGGGGCCTCAGCCCCAGCATTTT.

This sequence joins TRBV3-1 (or the pseudogene TRBV3-2) and TRBJ2-7, with D possibly being TRBD2 (6 bases). The CDR3 is 12 amino acids. Per the germline V gene, CDR1 is LGHDT and CDR2 is YNNKEL (reference sequence). V gave up 4 bases and J gave up 5 bases, with 9 bases separating them. CDR3 amino acids: CASSRRGHEQYF. The CDR3 coding sequence is TGTGCCAGCAGCCGGAGGGGTCACGAGCAGTACTTC.

The J gene is TRBJ1-3, the V gene TRBV7-9; D remains unclear. Looked up from germline, CDR1 is SEHNR and CDR2 is FQNEAQ (reference sequence). Trimming stripped 1 base from V and 1 base from J, with 5 bases between. This CDR3 contains 14 residues. CDR3 bases: TGTGCCAGCAGCTTAGTACAGTCTGGAAACACCATATATTTT. This gives the protein CASSLVQSGNTIYF.